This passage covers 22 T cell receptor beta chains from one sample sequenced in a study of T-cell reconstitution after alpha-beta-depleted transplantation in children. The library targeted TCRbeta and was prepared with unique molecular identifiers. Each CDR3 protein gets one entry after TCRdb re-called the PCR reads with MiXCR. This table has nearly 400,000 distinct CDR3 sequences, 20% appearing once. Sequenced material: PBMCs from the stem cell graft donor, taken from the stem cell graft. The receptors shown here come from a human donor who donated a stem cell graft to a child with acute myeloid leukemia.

The CDR3 spells CASSQSGGGGELFF. DNA for the CDR3: TGTGCCAGCAGTCAATCAGGGGGAGGCGGGGAGCTGTTTTTT. This chain uses TRBV27 with TRBJ2-2; a weak D match, TRBD1 (7 bases). Deletions cut 5 bases from V and 7 bases from J, with 14 bases between. The CDR3 runs to 14 residues. Germline lookup yields CDR1 MNHEY and CDR2 SMNVEV (reference sequence).

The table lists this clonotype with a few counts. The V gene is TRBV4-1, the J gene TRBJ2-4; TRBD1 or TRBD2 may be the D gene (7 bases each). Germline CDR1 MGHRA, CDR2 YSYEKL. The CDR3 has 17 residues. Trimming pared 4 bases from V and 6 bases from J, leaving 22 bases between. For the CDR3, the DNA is TGCGCCAGCAGCCCCGGGGTGACGGGGGGACAGAGAAACATTCAGTACTTC. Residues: CASSPGVTGGQRNIQYF.

CDR3 nucleotide sequence: TGTGCCAGCAGTGAATATTGGCCTAGCGACGTCTACAATGAGCAGTTCTTC. It yields the protein CASSEYWPSDVYNEQFF. The V and J genes are TRBV25-1 and TRBJ2-1; a weak D match, TRBD2 (6 bases). V lost 0 bases and J 3 bases, leaving 15 bases between the germline ends. The CDR3 sequence is 17 residues long. CDR1 is MGHDK and CDR2 is SYGVNS in the germline V gene. The whole variable domain, filled in from reference TRBV25-1 and TRBJ2-1, reads EADIYQTPRYLVIGTGKKITLECSQTMGHDKMYWYQQDPGMELHLIHYSYGVNSTEKGDLSSESTVSRIRTEHFPLTLESARPSHTSQYLCASSEYWPSDVYNEQFFGPGTRLTVL.

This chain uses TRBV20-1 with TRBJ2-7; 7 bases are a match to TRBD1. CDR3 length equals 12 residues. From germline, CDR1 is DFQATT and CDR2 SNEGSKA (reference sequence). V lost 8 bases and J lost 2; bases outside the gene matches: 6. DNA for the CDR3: TGCAGTACAGGGGAAATCACCTACGAGCAGTACTTC. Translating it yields CSTGEITYEQYF.

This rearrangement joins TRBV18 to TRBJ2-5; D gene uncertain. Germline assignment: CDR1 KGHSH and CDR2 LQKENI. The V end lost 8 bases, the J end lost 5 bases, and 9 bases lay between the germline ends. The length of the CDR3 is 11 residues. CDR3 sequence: CASQVRETQYF. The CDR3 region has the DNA TGTGCCAGCCAGGTTCGCGAGACCCAGTACTTC.

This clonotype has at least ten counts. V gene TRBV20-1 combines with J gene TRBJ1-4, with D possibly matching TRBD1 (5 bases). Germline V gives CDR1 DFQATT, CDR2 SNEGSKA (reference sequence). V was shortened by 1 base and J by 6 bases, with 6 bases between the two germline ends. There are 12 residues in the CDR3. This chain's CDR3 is CSARGRDEKLFF. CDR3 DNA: TGCAGTGCTAGAGGCAGGGATGAAAAACTGTTTTTT.

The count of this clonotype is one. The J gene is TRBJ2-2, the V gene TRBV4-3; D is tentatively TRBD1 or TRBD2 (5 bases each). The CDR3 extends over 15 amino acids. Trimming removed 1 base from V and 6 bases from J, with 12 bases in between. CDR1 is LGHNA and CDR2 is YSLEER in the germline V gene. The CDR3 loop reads CASSQVFGAPGELFF. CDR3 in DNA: TGCGCCAGCAGCCAAGTTTTCGGGGCGCCCGGGGAGCTGTTTTTT.

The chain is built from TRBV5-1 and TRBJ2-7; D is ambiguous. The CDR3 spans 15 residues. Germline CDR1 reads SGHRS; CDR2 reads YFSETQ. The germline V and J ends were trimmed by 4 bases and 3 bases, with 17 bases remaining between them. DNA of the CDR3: TGCGCCAGCAGCCTGGAAGGCCGCGACAACTACGAGCAGTACTTC. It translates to CASSLEGRDNYEQYF.

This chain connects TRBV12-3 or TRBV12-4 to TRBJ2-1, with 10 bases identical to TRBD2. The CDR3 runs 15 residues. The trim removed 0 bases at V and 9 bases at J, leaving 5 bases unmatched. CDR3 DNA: TGTGCCAGCAGTTTAGCGAAGCGGGAGGGCCGTGAGCAGTTCTTC. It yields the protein CASSLAKREGREQFF.

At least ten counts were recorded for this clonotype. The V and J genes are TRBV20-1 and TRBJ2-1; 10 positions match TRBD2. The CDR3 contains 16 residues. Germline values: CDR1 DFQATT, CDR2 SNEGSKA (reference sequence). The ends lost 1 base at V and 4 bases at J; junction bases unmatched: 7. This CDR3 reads CSARAQTSGDYNEQFF. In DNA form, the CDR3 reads TGCAGTGCTAGAGCCCAAACTAGCGGGGATTACAATGAGCAGTTCTTC.

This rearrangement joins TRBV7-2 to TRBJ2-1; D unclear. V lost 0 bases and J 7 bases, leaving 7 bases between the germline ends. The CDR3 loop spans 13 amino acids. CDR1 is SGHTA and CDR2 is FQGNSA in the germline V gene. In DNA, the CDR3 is TGTGCCAGCAGCTTAGCGGCCCCGAATGAGCAGTTCTTC. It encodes CASSLAAPNEQFF.

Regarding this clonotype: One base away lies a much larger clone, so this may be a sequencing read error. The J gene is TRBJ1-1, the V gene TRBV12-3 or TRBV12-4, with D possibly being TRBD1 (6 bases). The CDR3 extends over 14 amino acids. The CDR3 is CTSSFGGVNTEAFF. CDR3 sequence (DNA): TGTACCAGCAGTTTTGGGGGCGTGAACACTGAAGCTTTCTTT.

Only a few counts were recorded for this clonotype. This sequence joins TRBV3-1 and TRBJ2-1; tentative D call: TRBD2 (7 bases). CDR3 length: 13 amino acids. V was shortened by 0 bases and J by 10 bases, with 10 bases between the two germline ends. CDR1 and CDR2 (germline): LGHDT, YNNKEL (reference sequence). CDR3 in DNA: TGTGCCAGCAGCCAAGATCGGGGGGCCGAGCAGTTCTTC. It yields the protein CASSQDRGAEQFF.

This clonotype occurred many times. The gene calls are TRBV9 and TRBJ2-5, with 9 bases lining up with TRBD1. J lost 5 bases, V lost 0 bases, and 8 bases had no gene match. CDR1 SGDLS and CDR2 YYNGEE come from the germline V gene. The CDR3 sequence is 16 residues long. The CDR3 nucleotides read TGTGCCAGCAGCGTAGGGGACAGGGCCTTCGGTGAGACCCAGTACTTC. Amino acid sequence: CASSVGDRAFGETQYF.

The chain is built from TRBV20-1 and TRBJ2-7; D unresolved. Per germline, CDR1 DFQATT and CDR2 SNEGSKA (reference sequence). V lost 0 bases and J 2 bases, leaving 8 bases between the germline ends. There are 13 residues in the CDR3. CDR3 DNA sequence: TGCAGTGCTAGAGATTCTGGGGCCTACGAGCAGTACTTC. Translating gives CSARDSGAYEQYF.

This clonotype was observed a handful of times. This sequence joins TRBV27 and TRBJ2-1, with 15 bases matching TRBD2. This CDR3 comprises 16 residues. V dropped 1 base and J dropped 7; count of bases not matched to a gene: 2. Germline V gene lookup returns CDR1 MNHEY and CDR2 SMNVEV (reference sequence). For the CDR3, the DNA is TGTGCCAGCAGTTTATTAGGGACTAGCGGGAGGAATGAGCAGTTCTTC. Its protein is CASSLLGTSGRNEQFF.

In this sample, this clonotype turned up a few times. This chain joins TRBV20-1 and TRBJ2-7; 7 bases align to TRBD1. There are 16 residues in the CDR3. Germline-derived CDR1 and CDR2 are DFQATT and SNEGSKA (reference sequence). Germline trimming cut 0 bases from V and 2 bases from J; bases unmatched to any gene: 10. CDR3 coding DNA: TGCAGTGCTAGAGAGCGCAATCGGGACAGACCCTACGAGCAGTACTTC. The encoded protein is CSARERNRDRPYEQYF.

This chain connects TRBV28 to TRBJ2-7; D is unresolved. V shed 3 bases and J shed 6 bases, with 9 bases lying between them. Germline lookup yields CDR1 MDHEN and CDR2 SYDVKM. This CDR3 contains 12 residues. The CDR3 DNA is TGTGCCAGCAGTTTCGGGTTTATCGAGCAGTACTTC. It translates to CASSFGFIEQYF.

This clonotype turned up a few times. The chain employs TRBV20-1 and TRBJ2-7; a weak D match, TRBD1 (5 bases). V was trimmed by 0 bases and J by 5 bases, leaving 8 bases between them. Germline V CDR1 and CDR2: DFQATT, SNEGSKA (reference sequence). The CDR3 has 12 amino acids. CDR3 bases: TGCAGTGCTAGAGATCCAGGGAACGAGCAGTACTTC. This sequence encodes CSARDPGNEQYF.

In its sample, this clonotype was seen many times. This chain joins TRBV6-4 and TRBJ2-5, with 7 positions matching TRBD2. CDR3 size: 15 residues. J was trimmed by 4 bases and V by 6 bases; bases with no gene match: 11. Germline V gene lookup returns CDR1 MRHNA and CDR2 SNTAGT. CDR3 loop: CASSSRAGEGETQYF. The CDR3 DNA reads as TGTGCCAGCAGCTCTCGGGCGGGAGAAGGAGAGACCCAGTACTTC.

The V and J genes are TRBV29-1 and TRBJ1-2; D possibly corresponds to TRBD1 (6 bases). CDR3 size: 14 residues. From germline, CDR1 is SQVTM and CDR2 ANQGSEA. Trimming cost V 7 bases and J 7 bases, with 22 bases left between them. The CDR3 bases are TGCAGCGCGAACAGGGAGAGGACTGAACGTGGCTACACCTTC. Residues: CSANRERTERGYTF. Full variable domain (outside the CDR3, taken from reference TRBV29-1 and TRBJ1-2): SAVISQKPSRDICQRGTSLTIQCQVDSQVTMMFWYRQQPGQSLTLIATANQGSEATYESGFVIDKFPISRPNLTFSTLTVSNMSPEDSSIYLCSANRERTERGYTFGSGTRLTVV.

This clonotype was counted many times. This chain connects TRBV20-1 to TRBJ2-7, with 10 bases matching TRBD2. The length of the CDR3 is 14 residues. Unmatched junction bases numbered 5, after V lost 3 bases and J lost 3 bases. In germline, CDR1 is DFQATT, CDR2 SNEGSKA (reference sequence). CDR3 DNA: TGCAGTGCTAGGGGAGCGGGAGGGTACTACGAGCAGTACTTC. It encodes CSARGAGGYYEQYF.